This T cell receptor beta chain was obtained from a study of shared clonotypes between healthy human individuals (dated by TCRdb to the early 2020s). General notes on the study: The cohort comprised two women and a few men aged 18 to 49 years. For each donor, three plates each were used for CD4 naive and CD4 memory, two plates were used for CD8 naive, and one plate was used for CD8 memory. The study deeply sequenced blood TCR repertoires of about 5 healthy adults to estimate repertoire size and the extent of clonotype sharing between individuals. To increase sequencing depth and limit assay-specific biases, different laboratories used diverse techniques to prepare libraries and sequence TCR repertoires. Leukapheresis yielded between about 0.94 and 8.9 billion PBMCs per donor. Beyond this particular receptor, the publication reports: The genetic and exposure-history diversity represented was limited by the small number of donors. Rarefaction of sorted-subset datasets indicated incomplete sequencing despite the large sequencing depth. Only blood was sampled, and tissue TCR repertoires likely differ from those in blood. Pairwise subsampling led to the expectation that sequencing depth would affect the degree of clonotype sharing among donors. About 5% of naive CD4, 3.5% of naive CD8, 2.3% of memory CD4, and about 0.4% of memory CD8 clonotypes were shared across a few donors. Naive subsets generally had larger estimated clonotype richness than memory subsets. Compared with non-shared clonotypes, clonotypes shared by all four sorted-subset donors had higher generation probabilities.

Healthy HIV-negative adults with no recently reported acute infections or vaccinations were included as donors. Every donor was a Caucasian adult residing in Nashville, Tennessee, USA. CD4+ T cells were enriched by magnetic negative selection, after which naive cells were positively selected on CD45RA and the negative fraction was taken as the memory subset. Blood was obtained by leukapheresis, after which PBMCs were separated by Ficoll-Histopaque density gradient centrifugation and cryopreserved in liquid nitrogen vapor phase. Purity and quantity of every magnetically sorted T cell population were checked by analytical flow cytometry. From each sorted fraction, genomic DNA was isolated and quantified by UV absorbance on a Nanodrop 2000c. Using the deep immunoSEQ assay, TCR CDR3 regions were amplified from genomic DNA by multiplex PCR. Extracted genomic DNA from each cell subset was spread evenly across all wells of several immunoSEQ 96-well plates, with each plate serving as a replicate. For sorted subsets, each replicate PCR was loaded with 200 ng genomic DNA, equivalent to about 30,000 T cell genomes. Purified libraries were quantified with a Qubit 3.0 fluorometer, sized on a Bioanalyzer 2100, and re-quantified with the KAPA Library Quantification kit. Every immunoSEQ 96-well plate was sequenced on a separate single-read 150-cycle Illumina NextSeq 550 flow cell. On the study's bioinformatics: Because the immunoSEQ output included only junctional sequences and no quality scores, the filtering could not be the same as the filtering used for full-length reads. To assign V/J genes and CDR3, sequences were annotated using PyIR, a Python wrapper for IgBLAST v1.9, with IMGT germline references. Reads with weak V/J assignments (E-value above 1e-6), missing CDR3, stop codons, out-of-frame junctions, or ambiguous translated residues were removed. V3J clonotypes were defined as sequences sharing the same inferred V gene, J gene, and CDR3 amino acid sequence. The percentage overlap between two repertoires was calculated by dividing the number of shared unique clonotypes by the size of the smaller repertoire. RTK rarefaction, the Chao1 estimator, and Recon v2.1 estimates of unobserved clonotypes were used to assess repertoire richness. Generation probabilities were computed with OLGA for all TCRbeta clonotypes obtained by the gDNA method from a handful of donors. Not all clones reach the TCRdb copy of this immuneACCESS table, which keeps in-frame sequences only. Checked studies attribute under half of the gap to unresolved V genes and leave the rest unexplained. V and J calls and clone size are those listed in that table; D and trimming were worked out from the DNA. For this sample there are 950,000 to 1,300,000 clones; about 75% appear just once. Jointly, the top ten make up over 1.3% of the sample.

Germline trimming: 6 bases from V, 4 bases from J; junction bases outside gene matches: 12. From the cysteine through the phenylalanine, the CDR3 covers 16 amino acids. Only the CDR3 DNA is retained, 48 bases long and in frame from the first base. Per the germline V gene (reference sequence), MNHEY is the CDR1 and SMNVEV is the CDR2. On this clone itself: Its cognate antigen has yet to be identified. Base qualities were left out, and no much larger clone turns up one base away.

This chain is built from TRBV27 and TRBJ2-7; a stretch of 10 junction bases matches TRBD1. Sequenced material: memory CD4+ T cells sorted from blood. The sample's cell subset or site label is to be understood as: CD45RA-negative fraction. The TCR sequence derives from a man between 18 and 29 years old in good health. The nucleotides read TGTGCCAGCAGCTCAAGAGGGGGGACAGGGGAATACGAGCAGTACTTC. This gives the protein CASSSRGGTGEYEQYF.